Listed here are 3 T cell receptor beta chains from one sample, sequenced in a study of blood T cells in healthy people across ages. Then a second PCR, running roughly 7 to 11 cycles, was carried out with a sample-barcoded 5' primer and a J-beta primer mix. TCRdb recomputed calls from the 5' RACE reads with MiXCR, one row per CDR3 protein. Found here are some 1 million distinct CDR3 sequences, 35% to 55% of them singletons; the top ten hold around 18%. The sequenced sample consisted of blood. The source of these receptors is a woman aged 55 to 70 in good health.

This chain uses TRBV6-5 with TRBJ2-7, with D perhaps assigned TRBD1 or TRBD2 (5 bases each). The CDR3 is 14 residues long. V lost 7 bases and J lost 7, with 20 bases in between. Germline assignment: CDR1 MNHEY and CDR2 SVGAGI. CDR3 sequence reads: CASIRDATYNEQYF. The CDR3 nucleotides are TGTGCCAGCATCCGGGACGCTACCTACAATGAGCAGTACTTC.

The rearrangement uses TRBV20-1 and TRBJ2-7; 8 bases match TRBD1. The germline gives CDR1 DFQATT, CDR2 SNEGSKA (reference sequence). The CDR3 is 17 amino acids. With 6 bases clipped from V and 1 base from J, the junction kept 17 bases outside the gene matches. DNA for the CDR3: TGCAGTGCCGTACCCGAAGACACAGGGGGTTGGTCCTACGAGCAGTACTTC. Translation: CSAVPEDTGGWSYEQYF.

The J gene is TRBJ2-4, the V gene TRBV10-1; unclear D gene. The better agreement between TRBJ2-7 and the DNA end casts doubt on the J call. This CDR3 is built from 13 residues. In germline, CDR1 is WNHNN, CDR2 SYGVQD (reference sequence). Here the CDR3 DNA reads TGCGCCAGCAGTGACAGGCCCATGGGCGAGCAGTACTTC. Residues: CASSDRPMGEQYF.